These T cell receptor beta chains were read from a single sample in a study of T cell responses to AZD1222 COVID-19 vaccine. Sequencing was performed with immunoSEQ multiplex PCR; in TCRdb, only in-frame clones are kept and a portion is missing. The data contain about 110,000 clones, approximately 89% of them singletons. The material was peripheral blood, obtained on day 0 of MenACWY control vaccination. The receptors originated from an adult in good health. Each CDR3 is given with its conserved first and last residue. D genes are given only for firm matches. Where a row states a size, it is once, few, many or the class of an expanded clone; other rows omit it.

>NA|TRBD1|TRBJ1-6|TRBV27
CASSLRGQSYNSPLHF
TGTGCCAGCAGTTTAAGGGGACAGTCCTATAATTCACCCCTCCACTTT
>NA|TRBD2|TRBJ2-1|TRBV9
CASSVVGGGLYNEQFF
TGTGCCAGCAGCGTAGTTGGGGGGGGACTCTACAATGAGCAGTTCTTC
>once|NA|TRBJ2-7|TRBV5-1
CASSLGSGDYEQYF
TGCGCCAGCAGCTTGGGGTCAGGGGACTACGAGCAGTACTTC
>NA|NA|TRBJ2-5|TRBV29-1
CSVKQGIRGETQYF
TGCAGCGTAAAGCAGGGGATCCGGGGAGAGACCCAGTACTTC
>NA|NA|TRBJ1-3|TRBV3-1/TRBV3-2
CASSQVRDTIYF
TGTGCCAGCAGCCAAGTCCGGGACACCATATATTTT
>NA|NA|TRBJ1-1|TRBV5-4
CASSWLGAEAFF
TGTGCCAGCAGCTGGCTTGGCGCTGAAGCTTTCTTT
>NA|NA|TRBJ1-5|TRBV19
CASSIGTVTYQPQHF
TGTGCCAGTAGTATAGGGACAGTAACCTATCAGCCCCAGCATTTT
>NA|NA|TRBJ2-1|TRBV15
CATSRAGGGRLMLNEQFF
TGTGCCACCAGCAGAGCGGGGGGCGGACGACTCATGTTAAATGAGCAGTTCTTC
>NA|TRBD2|TRBJ2-7|TRBV27
CASTRGGGDRNEQYF
TGTGCCAGCACTCGCGGCGGGGGTGATAGAAACGAGCAGTACTTC
>NA|NA|TRBJ2-1|TRBV5-8
CASSLFSPSYNEQFF
TGTGCCAGCAGCTTGTTCAGTCCATCCTACAATGAGCAGTTCTTC
>NA|NA|TRBJ2-1|TRBV11-1
CASSLAGVSYNEQFF
TGTGCCAGCAGCTTAGCGGGGGTCTCCTACAATGAGCAGTTCTTC
>NA|NA|TRBJ1-3|TRBV11-2
CASSLNRDTIYF
TGTGCCAGCAGCTTAAATCGGGACACCATATATTTT
>NA|TRBD2|TRBJ2-7|TRBV11-1
CASRQEASGAYEQYF
TGTGCCAGCAGACAGGAGGCTAGCGGAGCCTACGAGCAGTACTTC
>NA|TRBD2|TRBJ2-5|TRBV4-2
CASSPRGYRGGPGGETQYF
TGTGCCAGCAGCCCTCGGGGGTATCGCGGGGGACCCGGGGGGGAGACCCAGTACTTC
>NA|NA|TRBJ2-5|TRBV5-6
CASSLDTVGQETQYF
TGTGCCAGCAGCTTGGATACGGTTGGCCAAGAGACCCAGTACTTC
>NA|TRBD2|TRBJ2-3|TRBV19
CASSSGGGASTQYF
TGTGCCAGTAGTTCTGGCGGGGGGGCAAGTACGCAGTATTTT
>NA|NA|TRBJ1-4|TRBV18
CASSPQSGATNEKLFF
TGTGCCAGCTCACCACAAAGCGGAGCAACTAATGAAAAACTGTTTTTT
>NA|NA|TRBJ1-1|TRBV2
CASSEQGIEAFF
TGTGCCAGCAGTGAACAGGGGATTGAAGCTTTCTTT
>once|NA|TRBJ1-6|TRBV28
CASTTTDSPLHF
TGTGCCAGCACTACGACAGATTCACCCCTCCACTTT
>NA|NA|TRBJ1-1|TRBV5-1
CASSVTGGDTEAFF
TGCGCCAGCTCCGTGACGGGGGGGGACACTGAAGCTTTCTTT
>NA|TRBD2|TRBJ2-1|TRBV24-1
CATSIAGYNEQFF
TGTGCCACCTCGATAGCGGGGTACAATGAGCAGTTCTTC
>NA|NA|TRBJ2-1|TRBV5-1
CASSFSYNEQFF
TGCGCCAGCAGTTTTTCGTACAATGAGCAGTTCTTC
>once|TRBD1|TRBJ1-1|TRBV9
CASSPPAGGTEAFF
TGTGCCAGCAGCCCTCCCGCAGGGGGCACTGAAGCTTTCTTT
>NA|TRBD1|TRBJ1-1|TRBV5-4
CASSPPPTGFGTEAFF
TGTGCCAGCAGCCCACCCCCGACAGGGTTCGGCACTGAAGCTTTCTTT
>NA|NA|TRBJ2-7|TRBV4-1
CASSQDRTGPRYF
TGCGCCAGCAGCCAAGATCGAACAGGCCCTAGGTACTTC
>NA|TRBD1|TRBJ1-5|TRBV19
CATLDRGHQPQHF
TGTGCCACCCTTGACAGGGGGCATCAGCCCCAGCATTTT
>once|NA|TRBJ2-3|TRBV20-1
CSSPRGDTQYF
TGCAGTTCCCCGAGAGGAGATACGCAGTATTTT
>once|NA|TRBJ1-2|TRBV28
CASSTGHSNYGYTF
TGTGCCAGCAGTACAGGGCACTCTAACTATGGCTACACCTTC
>once|NA|TRBJ1-2|TRBV19
CASSRVVSNYGYTF
TGTGCCAGTAGTAGAGTCGTGAGTAACTATGGCTACACCTTC
>NA|NA|TRBJ1-5|TRBV2
CASSEIGGAGNQPQHF
TGTGCCAGCAGTGAGATTGGAGGGGCCGGCAATCAGCCCCAGCATTTT
>NA|TRBD1|TRBJ1-1|TRBV2
CASRDGTAWNTEAFF
TGTGCCAGCAGAGACGGGACAGCTTGGAACACTGAAGCTTTCTTT
>NA|NA|TRBJ2-3|TRBV15
CATSRDNGADTQYF
TGTGCCACCAGCAGAGATAATGGGGCTGATACGCAGTATTTT
>NA|NA|TRBJ1-2|TRBV7-9
CASRLSTGFYGYTF
TGTGCCAGCAGGTTATCCACAGGGTTCTATGGCTACACCTTC
>NA|TRBD2|TRBJ2-3|TRBV24-1
CATSDYSGVSTDTQYF
TGTGCCACCAGTGATTATAGCGGGGTTTCAACAGATACGCAGTATTTT
>NA|NA|TRBJ1-1|TRBV9
CASSVGETRAEAFF
TGTGCCAGCAGCGTAGGGGAGACGAGGGCTGAAGCTTTCTTT
>NA|NA|TRBJ1-1|TRBV19
CATQGYTEAFF
TGTGCCACCCAGGGGTACACTGAAGCTTTCTTT
>NA|NA|TRBJ2-2|TRBV11-2
CASSTIRGNTGELFF
TGTGCCAGCAGTACAATCCGGGGGAACACCGGGGAGCTGTTTTTT
>NA|TRBD1|TRBJ2-2|TRBV28
CASSELTGAEASGELFF
TGTGCCAGCAGCGAACTGACAGGGGCCGAAGCGAGCGGGGAGCTGTTTTTT
>NA|TRBD1|TRBJ1-4|TRBV28
CASSLPGTGSTNEKLFF
TGTGCCAGCAGTTTACCCGGGACAGGGTCAACTAATGAAAAACTGTTTTTT
>NA|NA|TRBJ1-6|TRBV6-5
CASSYARDYNSPLHF
TGTGCCAGCAGTTACGCCAGGGACTATAATTCACCCCTCCACTTT
>NA|NA|TRBJ2-7|TRBV11-2
CASSFGSYEQYF
TGTGCCAGCAGCTTTGGGTCCTACGAGCAGTACTTC
>NA|NA|TRBJ1-1|TRBV5-6
CASSLVAGTMNTEAFF
TGTGCCAGCAGCTTGGTGGCGGGCACCATGAACACTGAAGCTTTCTTT
>NA|NA|TRBJ2-7|TRBV19
CASSKGLNPYEQYF
TGTGCCAGTAGTAAGGGACTCAACCCCTACGAGCAGTACTTC
>NA|NA|TRBJ2-1|TRBV5-4
CASSPGAGFNEQFF
TGTGCCAGCAGCCCGGGCGCGGGGTTCAATGAGCAGTTCTTC
>NA|TRBD2|TRBJ2-4|TRBV19
CASSPPGGGKNIQYF
TGTGCCAGTAGTCCTCCCGGGGGGGGGAAAAACATTCAGTACTTC
>NA|TRBD1|TRBJ1-2|TRBV5-1
CASSLPGQGYGYTF
TGCGCCAGCAGCTTGCCCGGACAGGGCTATGGCTACACCTTC
>NA|TRBD1|TRBJ2-5|TRBV5-1
CASSRPTGAAFDMRRETQYF
TGCGCCAGCAGCAGACCGACAGGGGCGGCTTTCGATATGCGTAGGGAGACCCAGTACTTC
>NA|TRBD1|TRBJ2-7|TRBV27
CASSLSRDRRWYEQYF
TGTGCCAGCAGTTTAAGCAGGGACAGGAGGTGGTACGAGCAGTACTTC
>NA|NA|TRBJ2-5|TRBV5-4
CASSLSPQSYQETQYF
TGTGCCAGCAGCTTGTCCCCACAGAGTTACCAAGAGACCCAGTACTTC
>NA|TRBD2|TRBJ2-3|TRBV19
CASSIAVLAGASTQYF
TGTGCCAGTAGTATAGCAGTCCTAGCGGGGGCGAGTACGCAGTATTTT
>NA|NA|TRBJ2-7|TRBV6-2/TRBV6-3
CASSYGQSREQYF
TGTGCCAGCAGTTACGGACAGAGTCGCGAGCAGTACTTC
>NA|NA|TRBJ1-2|TRBV19
CASSISGQLYGYTF
TGTGCCAGTAGTATAAGTGGTCAGCTCTATGGCTACACCTTC
>NA|NA|TRBJ1-4|TRBV19
CASSRGEGMGEKLFF
TGTGCCAGTAGCCGGGGTGAGGGGATGGGTGAAAAACTGTTTTTT